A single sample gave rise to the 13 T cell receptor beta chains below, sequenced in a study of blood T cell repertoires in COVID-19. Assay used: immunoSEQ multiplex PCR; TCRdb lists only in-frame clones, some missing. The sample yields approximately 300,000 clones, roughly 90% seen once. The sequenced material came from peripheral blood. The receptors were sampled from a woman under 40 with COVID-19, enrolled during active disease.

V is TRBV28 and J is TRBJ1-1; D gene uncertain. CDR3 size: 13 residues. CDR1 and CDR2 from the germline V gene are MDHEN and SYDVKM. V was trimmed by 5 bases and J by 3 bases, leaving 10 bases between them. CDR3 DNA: TGTGCCAGCAGTGCAAGGCAGGACACTGAAGCTTTCTTT. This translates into CASSARQDTEAFF.

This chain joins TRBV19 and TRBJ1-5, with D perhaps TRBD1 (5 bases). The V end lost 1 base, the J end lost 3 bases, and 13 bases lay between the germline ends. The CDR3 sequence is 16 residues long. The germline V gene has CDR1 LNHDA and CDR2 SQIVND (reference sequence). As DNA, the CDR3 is TGTGCCAGTAGTATAGGCACGACAGTTCACAATCAGCCCCAGCATTTT. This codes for CASSIGTTVHNQPQHF.

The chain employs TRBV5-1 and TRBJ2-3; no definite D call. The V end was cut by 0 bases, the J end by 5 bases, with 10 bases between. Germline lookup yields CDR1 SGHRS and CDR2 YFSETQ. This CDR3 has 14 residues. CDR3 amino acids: CASSLDPRGDTQYF. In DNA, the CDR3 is TGCGCCAGCAGCTTGGATCCCCGAGGAGATACGCAGTATTTT.

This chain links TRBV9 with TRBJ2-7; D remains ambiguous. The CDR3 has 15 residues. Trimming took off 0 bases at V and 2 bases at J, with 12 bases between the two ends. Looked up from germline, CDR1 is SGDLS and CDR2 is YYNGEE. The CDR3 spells CASSVGMGPAYEQYF. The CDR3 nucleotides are TGTGCCAGCAGCGTAGGGATGGGCCCTGCCTACGAGCAGTACTTC.

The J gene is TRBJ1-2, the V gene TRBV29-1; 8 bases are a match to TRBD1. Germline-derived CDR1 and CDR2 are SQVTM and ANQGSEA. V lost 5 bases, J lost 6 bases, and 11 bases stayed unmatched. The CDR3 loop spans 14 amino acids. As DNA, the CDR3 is TGCAGCGTTAGCAGACAGGGGTTGGCGAATGGCTACACCTTC. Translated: CSVSRQGLANGYTF.

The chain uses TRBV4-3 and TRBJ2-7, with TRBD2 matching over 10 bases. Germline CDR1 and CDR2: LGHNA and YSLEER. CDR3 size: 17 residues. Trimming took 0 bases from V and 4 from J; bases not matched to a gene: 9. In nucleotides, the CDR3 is TGCGCCAGCAGCCAAGATCTTGGCCTAGCGGGAGAGTACGAGCAGTACTTC. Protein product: CASSQDLGLAGEYEQYF.

The CDR3 protein is CADTTSYGTDTQYF. DNA of the CDR3: TGTGCCGACACCACTAGCTACGGCACAGATACGCAGTATTTT. This chain joins TRBV2 and TRBJ2-3; tentatively, D is TRBD2 (6 bases). The germline gives CDR1 SNHLY, CDR2 FYNNEI. Trimming took off 11 bases at V and 1 base at J, with 16 bases between the two ends. This CDR3 has 14 residues.

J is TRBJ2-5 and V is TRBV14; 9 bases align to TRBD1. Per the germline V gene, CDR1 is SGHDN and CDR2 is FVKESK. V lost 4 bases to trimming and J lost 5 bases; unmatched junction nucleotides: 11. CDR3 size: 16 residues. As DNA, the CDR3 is TGTGCCAGCAGCCCTTATACAGGGGGCGCAGAGGAGACCCAGTACTTC. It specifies CASSPYTGGAEETQYF.

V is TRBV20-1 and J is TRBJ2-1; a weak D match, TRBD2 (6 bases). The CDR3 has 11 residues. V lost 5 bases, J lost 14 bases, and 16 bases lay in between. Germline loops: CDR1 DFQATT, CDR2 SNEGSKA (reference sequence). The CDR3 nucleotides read TGCAGTGCTTCTATCGGGAGTGGGGAGTTCTTC. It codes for CSASIGSGEFF.

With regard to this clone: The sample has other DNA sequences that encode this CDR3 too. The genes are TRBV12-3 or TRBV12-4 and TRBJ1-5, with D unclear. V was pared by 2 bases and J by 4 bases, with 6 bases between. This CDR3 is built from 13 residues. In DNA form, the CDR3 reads TGTGCCAGCAGTTTAACGGGAAATCAGCCCCAGCATTTT. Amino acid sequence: CASSLTGNQPQHF.

The CDR3 reads CASSLRGLAVHTGELFF. The CDR3 DNA reads as TGTGCCAGCAGTTTACGGGGACTAGCGGTCCACACCGGGGAGCTGTTTTTT. J is TRBJ2-2 and V is TRBV28; 11 bases map to TRBD2. Germline V gives CDR1 MDHEN, CDR2 SYDVKM. V gave up 2 bases and J gave up 3 bases; unmatched junction bases: 5. The CDR3 contains 17 residues.

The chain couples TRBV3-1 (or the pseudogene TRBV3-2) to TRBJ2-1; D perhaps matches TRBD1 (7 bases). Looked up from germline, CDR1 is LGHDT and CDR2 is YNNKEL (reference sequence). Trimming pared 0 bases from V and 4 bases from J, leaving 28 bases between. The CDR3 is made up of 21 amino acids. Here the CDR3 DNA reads TGTGCCAGCAGCCAAGATCGAGGTTGGCAGGGGGGACTGTTGGGGTACAATGAGCAGTTCTTC. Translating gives CASSQDRGWQGGLLGYNEQFF.

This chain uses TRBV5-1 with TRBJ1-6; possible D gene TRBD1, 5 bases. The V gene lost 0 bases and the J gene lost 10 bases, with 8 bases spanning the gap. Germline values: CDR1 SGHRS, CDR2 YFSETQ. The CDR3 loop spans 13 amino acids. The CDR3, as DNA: TGCGCCAGCAGCTTGGGGGAGGGGTCACCCCTCCACTTT. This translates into CASSLGEGSPLHF.